What follows are 20 T cell receptor beta chains derived from one specimen sequenced in a study of T-cell memory formation after mild COVID-19. TCRdb redid the calling of the 5' RACE reads with MiXCR, one entry per CDR3 protein. The repertoire has 250,000 to 350,000 distinct CDR3 sequences, 15% to 20% of them found once; the top ten carry roughly 25%. The sequenced sample consisted of PBMCs or a T cell subset sorted from them (not recorded which). These receptors all stem from a man between 18 and 35 years old who had mild COVID-19 (a few samples of this study predate the infection). Cell type and time point are not known.

The chain links TRBV28 to TRBJ2-2; D is perhaps TRBD1 or TRBD2 (5 bases each). CDR1 is MDHEN, CDR2 SYDVKM, per germline. Trimming left V 4 bases short and J 3 bases short, with 15 bases between. There are 16 residues in the CDR3. The CDR3 nucleotides are TGTGCCAGCAGTTACTCCCGGGACGGATACACCGGGGAGCTGTTTTTT. Amino acids: CASSYSRDGYTGELFF. The entire variable domain, with the rest obtained from reference TRBV28 and TRBJ2-2, is as follows: DVKVTQSSRYLVKRTGEKVFLECVQDMDHENMFWYRQDPGLGLRLIYFSYDVKMKEKGDIPEGYSVSREKKERFSLILESASTNQTSMYLCASSYSRDGYTGELFFGEGSRLTVL.

In its sample, this clonotype was seen many times. The V and J genes are TRBV28 and TRBJ2-2, with D perhaps matching TRBD1 or TRBD2 (6 bases each). The CDR3 is 15 residues long. Trimming cost V 2 bases and J 4 bases, with 11 bases left between them. CDR1 is MDHEN and CDR2 is SYDVKM in the germline V gene. DNA of the CDR3: TGTGCCAGCAGTTTAGAGGGGGGAATCACCGGGGAGCTGTTTTTT. As protein: CASSLEGGITGELFF.

The chain carries TRBV5-1 and TRBJ2-7; 13 positions agree with TRBD2. Germline CDR1 and CDR2: SGHRS and YFSETQ. Trimming at V came to 0 bases and at J to 6 bases, leaving 3 bases not matched to a gene. This CDR3 contains 15 residues. The chain's CDR3 is CASSLGTSGGTEQYF. The CDR3 bases are TGCGCCAGCAGCTTGGGGACTAGCGGGGGTACCGAGCAGTACTTC.

This clonotype showed up many times. The gene calls are TRBV24-1 and TRBJ2-1; possibly TRBD1 for D (6 bases). The V gene lost 3 bases and the J gene lost 12 bases, with 14 bases spanning the gap. The CDR3 is 13 amino acids. The germline CDR1 and CDR2 sequences are KGHDR and SFDVKD. CDR3 loop: CATSDPFGGVQFF. CDR3 DNA sequence: TGTGCCACCAGTGATCCTTTTGGGGGCGTGCAGTTCTTC.

This chain uses TRBV7-9 with TRBJ2-3; maybe TRBD1 (6 bases). The CDR3 runs to 15 residues. The germline V and J ends were trimmed by 5 bases and 3 bases, with 15 bases remaining between them. The germline V gene encodes CDR1 SEHNR and CDR2 FQNEAQ (reference sequence). CDR3 loop: CASSRDTQRTDTQYF. The CDR3 DNA sequence: TGTGCCAGCAGCCGGGACACCCAACGGACAGATACGCAGTATTTT.

A few counts support this clonotype. The chain uses TRBV20-1 and TRBJ2-5; D call uncertain. This CDR3 is 13 amino acids long. The V gene lost 1 base and the J gene lost 4 bases, with 10 bases spanning the gap. Germline loops: CDR1 DFQATT, CDR2 SNEGSKA (reference sequence). CDR3 sequence reads: CSARVWGGETQYF. CDR3 nucleotide sequence: TGCAGTGCTAGAGTATGGGGTGGAGAGACCCAGTACTTC.

This clonotype was counted between two and nine times. The rearrangement links TRBV9 to TRBJ1-5; 9 positions agree with TRBD1. The germline gives CDR1 SGDLS, CDR2 YYNGEE. The J segment lost 7 bases and the V segment lost 3 bases, leaving 5 bases of the junction unmatched. This CDR3 has 14 amino acids. CDR3 residues: CASSADRGEQPQHF. As DNA, the CDR3 is TGTGCCAGCAGCGCGGACAGGGGAGAGCAGCCCCAGCATTTT.

V gene TRBV27 combines with J gene TRBJ1-1; the match to TRBD1 covers 7 bases. V trimming: 2 bases; J trimming: 2 bases; junction bases outside the gene matches: 11. Germline CDR1 MNHEY, CDR2 SMNVEV (reference sequence). This CDR3 is built from 17 residues. Here the CDR3 DNA reads TGTGCCAGCAGTTTAGGACGGTCAGGGGGTATTAACACTGAAGCTTTCTTT. Translation: CASSLGRSGGINTEAFF.

The sample holds a few counts of this clonotype. The chain is built from TRBV12-3 or TRBV12-4 and TRBJ2-1, with D tentatively TRBD1 or TRBD2 (6 bases each). V was clipped by 7 bases and J by 7 bases, with 23 bases between them. This CDR3 is built from 16 residues. CDR3 residues: CASTAGIGGIKNEQFF. The CDR3 DNA sequence: TGTGCCAGCACTGCCGGGATCGGGGGCATAAAGAATGAGCAGTTCTTC.

In this sample, this clonotype turned up many times. V usage is TRBV3-1 and J usage is TRBJ1-6; D is uncertain. CDR1 is LGHDT, CDR2 YNNKEL, per germline (reference sequence). The germline V and J ends were trimmed by 1 base and 7 bases, with 8 bases remaining between them. The CDR3 contains 14 residues. The CDR3: CASSQVGWNSPLHF. The CDR3 DNA is TGTGCCAGCAGCCAAGTTGGATGGAATTCACCCCTCCACTTT. The full variable domain, in which reference TRBV3-1 and TRBJ1-6 provide the parts outside the CDR3, is DTAVSQTPKYLVTQMGNDKSIKCEQNLGHDTMYWYKQDSKKFLKIMFSYNNKELIINETVPNRFSPKSPDKAHLNLHINSLELGDSAVYFCASSQVGWNSPLHFGNGTRLTVT.

In this sample, this clonotype turned up a few times. The CDR3 DNA is TGTGCCAGCACGGACCGGAACACTGAAGCTTTCTTT. This gives the protein CASTDRNTEAFF. The rearrangement links TRBV6-5 to TRBJ1-1; D is undetermined. This CDR3 has 12 residues. The V gene lost 7 bases and the J gene lost 1 base, with 7 bases spanning the gap. Looked up from germline, CDR1 is MNHEY and CDR2 is SVGAGI.

The chain uses TRBV29-1 and TRBJ2-3; a weak D match, TRBD2 (6 bases). The CDR3 extends over 12 amino acids. Trimming stripped 8 bases from V and 4 bases from J, with 13 bases between. The germline V gene has CDR1 SQVTM and CDR2 ANQGSEA. CDR3 amino acids: CSTGTHSDTQYF. CDR3 nucleotide sequence: TGCAGCACCGGGACTCATTCAGATACGCAGTATTTT.

The genes are TRBV4-1 and TRBJ2-1; 11 bases agree with TRBD2. Germline CDR1 and CDR2: MGHRA and YSYEKL. The CDR3 length is 16 residues. The ends lost 1 base at V and 7 bases at J; junction bases unmatched: 6. This CDR3 reads CASSQVVGLAENEQFF. The CDR3, as DNA: TGCGCCAGCAGCCAAGTTGTGGGACTAGCGGAAAATGAGCAGTTCTTC.

The chain uses TRBV3-1 and TRBJ1-3, with D tentatively TRBD1 (5 bases). The CDR3 has 13 residues. The germline V gene encodes CDR1 LGHDT and CDR2 YNNKEL (reference sequence). V was trimmed by 4 bases and J by 2 bases, leaving 6 bases between them. The CDR3 DNA follows: TGTGCCAGCAGCCCAGGGACTGGAAACACCATATATTTT. Protein product: CASSPGTGNTIYF.

The chain links TRBV3-1 to TRBJ1-3; D uncertain. The CDR3 spans 17 residues. Per germline, CDR1 LGHDT and CDR2 YNNKEL (reference sequence). V was clipped by 8 bases and J by 3 bases, with 23 bases between them. The CDR3 DNA reads as TGTGCCAGCCAAGCCCTCCGGGTGGAAGGGCTTGGAAACACCATATATTTT. This codes for CASQALRVEGLGNTIYF.

This sequence joins TRBV12-3 or TRBV12-4 and TRBJ2-3; 8 bases are a match to TRBD1. V lost 3 bases, J lost 2 bases, and 4 bases stayed unmatched. The CDR3 runs to 15 residues. CDR3 protein: CASSFGQGYTDTQYF. The CDR3 nucleotides read TGTGCCAGCAGTTTCGGACAGGGTTACACAGATACGCAGTATTTT.

V is TRBV11-2 and J is TRBJ1-1; D call uncertain. With 2 bases removed from V and 4 bases from J, the gap between germline ends came to 11 bases. The CDR3 covers 14 residues. Germline V gives CDR1 SGHAT, CDR2 FQNNGV. CDR3 sequence (DNA): TGTGCCAGCAGCTTAAACGCGGTAGGCACTGAAGCTTTCTTT. Translation gives CASSLNAVGTEAFF.

Concerning this clonotype itself: Relative to the germline gene, one junction end is altered; a read error may explain this. The genes are TRBV16 and TRBJ1-2; no reliable D call. This CDR3 spans 15 amino acids. Germline CDR1 reads KGHSY; CDR2 reads FQNENV. The CDR3 reads CASNQVGEYNYGYTF. The CDR3 DNA reads as TGTGCCAGCAACCAAGTTGGGGAGTATAACTATGGCTACACCTTC.

V gene TRBV7-6 combines with J gene TRBJ2-7, with D tentatively TRBD1 or TRBD2 (5 bases each). Germline values: CDR1 SGHVS, CDR2 FNYEAQ. Trimming removed 3 bases at V and 1 base at J, with 10 bases between. The CDR3 contains 14 residues. The CDR3: CASSFGAASYEQYV. Here the CDR3 DNA reads TGTGCCAGCAGCTTCGGGGCCGCTTCCTACGAGCAGTACGTC.

This clonotype occurred a few times. The chain couples TRBV20-1 to TRBJ2-5; 11 nucleotides match TRBD2. V shed 7 bases and J 5 bases; nucleotides not matched to a gene: 3. Germline CDR1 DFQATT, CDR2 SNEGSKA (reference sequence). The CDR3 length is 12 residues. CDR3 in DNA: TGCAGTGGTAGCGGGGGGGCCGAGACCCAGTACTTC. It is translated as CSGSGGAETQYF.